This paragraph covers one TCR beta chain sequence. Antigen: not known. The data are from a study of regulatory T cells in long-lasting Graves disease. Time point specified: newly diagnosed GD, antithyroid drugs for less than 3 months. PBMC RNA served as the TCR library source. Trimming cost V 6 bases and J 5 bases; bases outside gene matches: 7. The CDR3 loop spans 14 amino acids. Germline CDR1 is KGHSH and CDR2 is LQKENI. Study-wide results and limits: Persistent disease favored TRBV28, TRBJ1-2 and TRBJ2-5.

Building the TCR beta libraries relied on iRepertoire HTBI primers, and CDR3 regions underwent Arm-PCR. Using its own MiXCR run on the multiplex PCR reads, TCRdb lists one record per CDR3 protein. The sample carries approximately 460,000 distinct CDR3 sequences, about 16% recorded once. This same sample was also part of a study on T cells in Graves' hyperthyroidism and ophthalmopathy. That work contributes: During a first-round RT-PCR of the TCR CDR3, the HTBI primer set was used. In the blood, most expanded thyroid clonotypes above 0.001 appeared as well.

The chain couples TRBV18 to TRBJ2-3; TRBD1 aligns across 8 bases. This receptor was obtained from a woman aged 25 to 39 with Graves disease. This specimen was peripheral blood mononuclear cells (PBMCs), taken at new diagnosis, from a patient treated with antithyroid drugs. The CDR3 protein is CASSPGQVRDTQYF. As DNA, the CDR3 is TGTGCCAGCTCCCCGGGACAGGTTCGAGATACGCAGTATTTT.